These 15 T cell receptor beta chains were all obtained from the same sample, sequenced in a study of blood T cell repertoires in COVID-19. The table came from immunoSEQ multiplex PCR; TCRdb's copy has only in-frame clones and leaves some out. The sample yields 250,000 to 300,000 clones, over 80% seen once. The sequencing input was peripheral blood. The receptors stem from a woman in her thirties or forties who had recovered from COVID-19.

V usage is TRBV7-2 and J usage is TRBJ2-3; D unresolved. CDR1 SGHTA and CDR2 FQGNSA come from the germline V gene. Trimming took 4 bases from V and 1 from J, leaving 9 bases between them. CDR3 length equals 14 residues. As DNA, the CDR3 is TGTGCCAGCAGCTCCTCTTCGGGCACAGATACGCAGTATTTT. This encodes CASSSSSGTDTQYF.

CDR3 coding DNA: TGTGCCAGTAGCCCGGGACTAGCGGGGGGCGGTACCGGGGAGCTGTTTTTT. Protein product: CASSPGLAGGGTGELFF. J is TRBJ2-2 and V is TRBV19, with 15 bases identical to TRBD2. The germline V gene has CDR1 LNHDA and CDR2 SQIVND (reference sequence). V dropped 6 bases and J dropped 5; count of bases not matched to a gene: 7. The CDR3 has 17 residues.

This rearrangement joins TRBV7-9 to TRBJ1-5, with 7 bases aligning to TRBD1. The CDR3 runs 15 residues. The germline CDR1 and CDR2 sequences are SEHNR and FQNEAQ (reference sequence). V trimming: 0 bases; J trimming: 3 bases; junction bases outside the gene matches: 2. CDR3 sequence reads: CASSLAGTDNQPQHF. The DNA of the CDR3 is TGTGCCAGCAGCTTAGCGGGGACAGACAATCAGCCCCAGCATTTT.

The V call is TRBV19, the J call TRBJ1-2; 7 nucleotides align to TRBD1. The CDR3 length is 16 residues. V was clipped by 5 bases and J by 3 bases; unmatched bases: 12. From germline, CDR1 is LNHDA and CDR2 SQIVND (reference sequence). CDR3 residues: CASSAGGAGGDYGYTF. In nucleotides, the CDR3 is TGTGCCAGTAGTGCTGGCGGCGCAGGGGGTGACTATGGCTACACCTTC.

J is TRBJ2-3 and V is TRBV9; possible D gene TRBD2, 6 bases. CDR1 is SGDLS and CDR2 is YYNGEE in the germline V gene. V gave up 0 bases and J gave up 1 base, with 9 bases separating them. There are 15 residues in the CDR3. CDR3 DNA sequence: TGTGCCAGCAGCGTAGGCGGGGACGGCACAGATACGCAGTATTTT. It codes for CASSVGGDGTDTQYF.

The rearrangement links TRBV18 to TRBJ2-7; D remains ambiguous. Trimming removed 3 bases from V and 3 bases from J, with 12 bases in between. The CDR3 has 14 amino acids. Germline values: CDR1 KGHSH, CDR2 LQKENI. This chain's CDR3 is CASSPPQELYEQYF. In DNA, the CDR3 is TGTGCCAGCTCACCCCCCCAGGAACTCTACGAGCAGTACTTC.

The chain has TRBV7-2 and TRBJ2-7, with D possibly TRBD1 on 5 matching bases. Germline V lookup: CDR1 SGHTA, CDR2 FQGNSA. The V end lost 1 base, the J end lost 1 base, and 11 bases lay between the germline ends. This CDR3 comprises 15 residues. Here the CDR3 DNA reads TGTGCCAGCAGCTTAGAGTCCGGACATTCCTACGAGCAGTACTTC. This sequence encodes CASSLESGHSYEQYF.

V is TRBV6-5 and J is TRBJ2-3; 10 bases fit TRBD1. Per the germline V gene, CDR1 is MNHEY and CDR2 is SVGAGI. V shed 8 bases and J 3 bases; nucleotides not matched to a gene: 2. CDR3 size: 13 residues. The DNA for the CDR3 is TGTGCCAGCCGACAGGGGGCGACAGATACGCAGTATTTT. Its protein product is CASRQGATDTQYF.

Concerning this clone itself: Other DNA sequences in the same sample also yield this CDR3. CDR3 protein: CASSLQGSDNEQFF. CDR3 bases: TGTGCCAGCAGCTTGCAAGGGAGCGACAATGAGCAGTTCTTC. The chain uses TRBV7-2 and TRBJ2-1; tentative D call: TRBD2 (5 bases). This CDR3 contains 14 residues. V was cut by 3 bases and J by 5 bases, with 11 bases left in between. Per germline, CDR1 SGHTA and CDR2 FQGNSA.

CDR3 nucleotide sequence: TGTGCCATCACGATGGGCTGGGATCAGCCCCAGCATTTT. This encodes CAITMGWDQPQHF. The chain employs TRBV10-3 and TRBJ1-5; D unresolved. Germline values: CDR1 ENHRY, CDR2 SYGVKD. This CDR3 is 13 amino acids long. V lost 7 bases to trimming and J lost 5 bases, with 12 bases between them.

This chain connects TRBV2 to TRBJ1-2; TRBD1 aligns across 8 bases. The germline CDR1 and CDR2 sequences are SNHLY and FYNNEI. This CDR3 has 15 amino acids. V shed 2 bases and J 4 bases; nucleotides not matched to a gene: 6. The CDR3 region is CASSEPQGATYGYTF. CDR3 DNA sequence: TGTGCCAGCAGTGAACCCCAGGGGGCGACCTATGGCTACACCTTC.

This rearrangement joins TRBV5-1 to TRBJ2-5; a possible D gene is TRBD2 (6 bases). Trimming shortened V by 4 bases and J by 1 base, and 14 bases separated the two germline ends. The CDR3 covers 15 residues. From germline, CDR1 is SGHRS and CDR2 YFSETQ. The CDR3 protein is CASSPTGTLQETQYF. In DNA form, the CDR3 reads TGCGCCAGCAGCCCGACTGGGACTCTCCAAGAGACCCAGTACTTC.

This clone came up a few times. This chain connects TRBV6-5 to TRBJ2-7; D perhaps matches TRBD1 (6 bases). Germline V gene lookup returns CDR1 MNHEY and CDR2 SVGAGI. V was clipped by 6 bases and J by 5 bases, with 14 bases between them. The CDR3 has 13 amino acids. This CDR3 reads CASRRTGSDEQYF. The CDR3 region has the DNA TGTGCCAGCAGACGTACAGGGTCGGACGAGCAGTACTTC.

J is TRBJ2-5 and V is TRBV7-3; D may be TRBD2 (7 bases). The germline V gene encodes CDR1 SGHTA and CDR2 FQGTGA. CDR3 length: 15 amino acids. V was pared by 3 bases and J by 5 bases, with 16 bases between. CDR3 sequence (DNA): TGTGCCAGCAGCTTCCCCTGGGGGGGCAGGGAGACCCAGTACTTC. Protein product: CASSFPWGGRETQYF.

The rearrangement joins TRBV30 to TRBJ1-2, with 8 nucleotides matching TRBD1. The CDR3 spans 17 residues. Germline CDR1 GTSNPN, CDR2 SVGIG (reference sequence). The ends lost 3 bases at V and 2 bases at J; junction bases unmatched: 14. The CDR3 reads CAWSGLQGVDGNYGYTF. The CDR3 DNA is TGTGCCTGGAGCGGATTACAGGGGGTGGACGGAAACTATGGCTACACCTTC.